This entry concerns a single TCR beta chain. Its antigen is unidentified. These data originate in a study of identical twins. TCRdb recomputed calls from the 5' RACE reads with MiXCR, one row per CDR3 protein. Here the sample spans hundreds of thousands of distinct CDR3 sequences, about 20% being singletons. Notes on the study in general: Fewer insertions characterized abundant cord blood beta clonotypes, whereas memory repertoires showed none.

V lost 2 bases, J lost 8 bases, and 15 bases lay in between. This CDR3 is 14 amino acids long. CDR1 SEHNR and CDR2 FQNEAQ come from the germline V gene (reference sequence). These sequences were also reported in another study, on T cells expressing NK-cell markers. That source notes: The study sequenced eight donors, seven HCMV-seropositive and one seronegative.

The V gene is TRBV7-9, the J gene TRBJ1-1; no definite D call. The clonotype originates from a young woman in good health. Sequenced input: PBMCs. The CDR3, as DNA: TGTGCCAGCAGCTTATCAGCGCGCGTCGGGGAAGCTTTCTTT. It specifies CASSLSARVGEAFF.